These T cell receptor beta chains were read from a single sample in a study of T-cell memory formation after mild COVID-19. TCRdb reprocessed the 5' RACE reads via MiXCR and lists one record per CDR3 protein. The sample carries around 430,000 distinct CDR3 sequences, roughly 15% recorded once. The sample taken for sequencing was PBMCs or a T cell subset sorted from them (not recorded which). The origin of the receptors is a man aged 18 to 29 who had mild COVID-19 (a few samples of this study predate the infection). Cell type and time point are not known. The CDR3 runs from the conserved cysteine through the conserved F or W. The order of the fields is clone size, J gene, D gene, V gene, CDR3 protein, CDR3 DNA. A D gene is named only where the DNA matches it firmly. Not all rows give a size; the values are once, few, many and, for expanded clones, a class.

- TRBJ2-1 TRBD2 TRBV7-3 CASRDSGTAGVEQFF TGTGCCAGCAGGGATTCAGGGACGGCGGGGGTTGAGCAGTTCTTC
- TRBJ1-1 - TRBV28 CASTIRTGLTEAFF TGTGCCAGCACCATACGTACAGGGCTCACTGAAGCTTTCTTT
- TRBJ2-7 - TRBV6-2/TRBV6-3 CASSYGVNTYEQYF TGTGCCAGCAGTTACGGAGTCAACACCTACGAGCAGTACTTC
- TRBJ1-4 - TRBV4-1 CASSQIFGTENEKLFF TGCGCCAGCAGCCAAATCTTCGGGACGGAAAATGAAAAACTGTTTTTT
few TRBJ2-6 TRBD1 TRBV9 CASRRGPGANVLTF TGTGCCAGCAGAAGGGGGCCTGGGGCCAACGTCCTGACTTTC
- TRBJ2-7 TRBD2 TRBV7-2 CASSPHGLAGIPYEQYF TGTGCCAGCAGCCCCCACGGACTAGCGGGGATACCCTACGAGCAGTACTTC
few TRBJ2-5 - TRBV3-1 CASSQMQAGLKTQYF TGTGCCAGCAGCCAGATGCAGGCGGGTTTGAAGACCCAGTACTTC
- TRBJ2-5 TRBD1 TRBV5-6 CASRATGVETQYF TGTGCCAGCAGGGCGACAGGGGTAGAGACCCAGTACTTC
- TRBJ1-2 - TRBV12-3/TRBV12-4 CASSFLGLDGYTF TGTGCCAGCAGTTTCCTGGGGCTGGATGGCTACACCTTC
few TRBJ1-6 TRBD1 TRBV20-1 CSAEDRGFSNSPLHF TGCAGTGCTGAGGACAGGGGGTTTAGCAATTCACCCCTCCACTTT
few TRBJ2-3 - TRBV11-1 CASSLGTSQDTDTQYF TGTGCCAGCAGCTTAGGAACGTCGCAAGACACAGATACGCAGTATTTT
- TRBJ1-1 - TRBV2 CASRLGVNTEAFF TGTGCCAGCCGACTGGGAGTCAACACTGAAGCTTTCTTT
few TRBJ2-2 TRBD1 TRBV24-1 CATRQGANTGELFF TGTGCCACCAGACAGGGGGCGAACACCGGGGAGCTGTTTTTT
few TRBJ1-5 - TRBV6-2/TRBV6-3 CASSPSATGRQPQHF TGTGCCAGCAGCCCTTCGGCTACAGGGAGGCAGCCCCAGCATTTT
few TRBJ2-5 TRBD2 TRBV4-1 CASSQVGGGPPETQYF TGCGCCAGCAGCCAAGTGGGCGGGGGGCCACCCGAGACCCAGTACTTC
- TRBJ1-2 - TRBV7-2 CASSPRGGVGYGYTF TGTGCCAGCAGCCCCCGGGGGGGAGTCGGCTATGGCTACACCTTC
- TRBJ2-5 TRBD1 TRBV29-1 CSVGTGGRETQYF TGCAGCGTTGGAACAGGGGGCCGAGAGACCCAGTACTTC
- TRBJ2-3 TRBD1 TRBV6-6 CASTPRTGATDTQYF TGTGCCAGCACCCCCCGGACAGGGGCGACAGATACGCAGTATTTT
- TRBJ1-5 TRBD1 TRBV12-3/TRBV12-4 CASSIWTGAADQPQHF TGTGCCAGCAGTATCTGGACAGGGGCCGCGGATCAGCCCCAGCATTTT
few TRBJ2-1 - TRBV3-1 CASSPAGLLGNEQFF TGTGCCAGCAGCCCGGCCGGGCTGCTAGGCAATGAGCAGTTCTTC
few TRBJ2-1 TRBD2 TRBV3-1 CASSQDWRAGAYNEQFF TGTGCCAGCAGCCAAGATTGGAGAGCGGGGGCCTACAATGAGCAGTTCTTC
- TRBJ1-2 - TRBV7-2 CASRLFTGRSYGYTF TGTGCCAGCAGACTCTTTACAGGACGCAGCTATGGCTACACCTTC
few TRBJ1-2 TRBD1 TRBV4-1 CASSRGGQGGMSGYGYTF TGCGCCAGCAGCCGCGGGGGACAGGGGGGGATGAGTGGCTATGGCTACACCTTC
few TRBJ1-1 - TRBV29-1 CSVDTMEGKAFF TGCAGCGTCGATACAATGGAGGGTAAAGCTTTCTTT
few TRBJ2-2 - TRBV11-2 CASGPSLSGELFF TGTGCCAGCGGCCCCTCACTCTCCGGGGAGCTGTTTTTT
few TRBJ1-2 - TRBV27 CASSLTSSNYGYTF TGTGCCAGCAGTTTAACCAGCTCTAACTATGGCTACACCTTC
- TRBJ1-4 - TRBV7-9 CASGGERNEKLFF TGTGCTAGCGGCGGGGAACGGAATGAAAAACTGTTTTTT
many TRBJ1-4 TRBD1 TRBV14 CASSLRDRQQKLFF TGTGCCAGCAGCCTCCGGGACAGACAACAAAAACTGTTTTTT
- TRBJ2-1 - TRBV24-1 CATSDGSNPNEQFF TGTGCCACCAGTGATGGTAGCAACCCCAATGAGCAGTTCTTC
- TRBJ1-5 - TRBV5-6 CASSSGRNQPQHF TGTGCCAGCAGCTCGGGCCGCAATCAGCCCCAGCATTTT
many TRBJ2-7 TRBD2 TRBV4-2 CASSQETSGGYEQYF TGTGCCAGCAGCCAGGAGACTAGCGGGGGGTACGAGCAGTACTTC
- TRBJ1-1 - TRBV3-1 CASLREGSTEAFF TGTGCCAGCCTTAGGGAGGGGAGCACTGAAGCTTTCTTT
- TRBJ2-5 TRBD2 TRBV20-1 CSQLRGGGETQYF TGCAGTCAACTGCGGGGGGGCGGGGAGACCCAGTACTTC
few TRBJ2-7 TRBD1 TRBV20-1 CSASAGTVYEQYF TGCAGTGCTAGCGCCGGGACAGTCTACGAGCAGTACTTC
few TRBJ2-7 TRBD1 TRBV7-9 CASSSRGTPVGEQYF TGTGCCAGCAGCTCCAGGGGGACCCCCGTGGGGGAGCAGTACTTC
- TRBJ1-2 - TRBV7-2 CASSSILERTHYLFWGGYTF TGTGCCAGCAGCTCAATCCTCGAAAGGACGCACTACCTTTTTTGGGGCGGCTACACCTTC
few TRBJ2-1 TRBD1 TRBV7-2 CASSRQTGMFEQFF TGTGCCAGCAGCCGACAGACAGGGATGTTTGAGCAGTTCTTC
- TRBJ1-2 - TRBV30 CALKQDRSYGYTF TGTGCCTTAAAACAGGACAGAAGCTATGGCTACACCTTC
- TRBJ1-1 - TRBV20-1 CSAPTATEAFF TGCAGTGCTCCTACAGCCACTGAAGCTTTCTTT
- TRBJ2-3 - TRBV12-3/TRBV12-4 CASGRLGDTQYF TGTGCCAGCGGTCGCCTAGGAGATACGCAGTATTTT
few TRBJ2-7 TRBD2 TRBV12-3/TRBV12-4 CASTFSRAGGFGSYEQYF TGTGCCAGCACTTTCTCGCGGGCGGGGGGATTTGGGTCCTACGAGCAGTACTTC
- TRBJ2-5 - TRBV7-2 CASSLGTVETQYF TGTGCCAGCAGCTTGGGGACGGTCGAGACCCAGTACTTC
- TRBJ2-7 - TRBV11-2 CASSFTTVLSYEQYF TGTGCCAGCAGCTTTACGACAGTCTTGTCCTACGAGCAGTACTTC
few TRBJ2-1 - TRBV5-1 CASSLATRLYNEQFF TGCGCCAGCAGCTTGGCGACACGTCTATACAATGAGCAGTTCTTC
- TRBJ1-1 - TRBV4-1 CASSQEGVMKTEAFF TGCGCCAGCAGCCAAGAGGGGGTAATGAAGACTGAAGCTTTCTTT
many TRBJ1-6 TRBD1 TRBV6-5 CASSSTGPNSPLHF TGTGCCAGCAGCTCGACAGGGCCAAATTCACCCCTCCACTTT
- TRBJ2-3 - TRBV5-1 CASSLNGASTDTQYF TGCGCCAGCAGCTTGAACGGGGCTAGCACAGATACGCAGTATTTT
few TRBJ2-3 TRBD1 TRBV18 CASSFRTGSTDTQYF TGTGCCAGCTCATTTCGGACAGGTAGCACAGATACGCAGTATTTT
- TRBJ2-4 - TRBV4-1 CASSRDPAVDIQYF TGCGCCAGCAGTCGGGACCCCGCGGTAGACATTCAGTACTTC
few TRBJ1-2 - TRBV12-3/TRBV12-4 CASSFTRGGYGYTF TGTGCCAGCAGTTTCACCCGGGGAGGGTATGGCTACACCTTC
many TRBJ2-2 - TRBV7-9 CASSLTGRTGELFF TGTGCCAGCAGCTTAACAGGAAGAACCGGGGAGCTGTTTTTT
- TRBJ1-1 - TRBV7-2 CASTAAGINTEAFF TGTGCCAGCACTGCAGCAGGGATTAACACTGAAGCTTTCTTT
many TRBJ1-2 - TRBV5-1 CASSSSNRKEDGYTF TGCGCCAGCAGCTCAAGCAACAGGAAGGAGGATGGCTACACCTTC
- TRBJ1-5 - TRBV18 CASSPERGGQPQHF TGTGCCAGCTCACCAGAGCGCGGCGGGCAGCCCCAGCATTTT